The 5 T cell receptor beta chains below all came from one sample that was sequenced in a study of molecular identifiers for immune sequencing clone quantification. TCRdb independently ran MiXCR on the PCR reads; one entry per CDR3 protein. The sample includes 600,000 to 650,000 distinct CDR3 sequences, just under 20% of them seen just once. The material sequenced was naive CD8+ T cells from blood, with Jurkat cell RNA spiked in. Subset denoted: FACS-sorted CD8+CD4-CCR7+CD45RA+ naive T cells. Every receptor here comes from a human donor in good health. Some libraries in this study had Jurkat cell RNA spiked in.

A word on this clonotype: With a much larger clone just one base away, this may be a read error. The chain links TRBV6-5 to TRBJ1-2; no firm D call. CDR1 MNHEY and CDR2 SVGAGI come from the germline V gene. This CDR3 is built from 17 residues. The CDR3 sequence is CASSPDQSLSANYGYAF. The CDR3 region has the DNA TGTGCCAGCAGTCCGGACCAGTCACTAAGCGCTAACTATGGCTACGCCTTC.

The J gene is TRBJ2-1, the V gene TRBV4-3, with D possibly TRBD2 on 6 matching bases. This CDR3 contains 16 residues. V was pared by 2 bases and J by 4 bases, with 15 bases between. Germline assignment: CDR1 LGHNA and CDR2 YSLEER. The CDR3: CASSQSRHGGYNEQFF. The CDR3 bases are TGCGCCAGCAGCCAAAGCAGACACGGGGGTTACAATGAGCAGTTCTTC.

This clonotype was counted ten times or more. V gene TRBV10-3 combines with J gene TRBJ1-1, with 7 nucleotides matching TRBD1. In germline, CDR1 is ENHRY, CDR2 SYGVKD. The CDR3 has 16 amino acids. The V gene end was trimmed by 1 base and the J gene end by 4 bases; junction bases not matched to a gene: 9. CDR3 nucleotide sequence: TGTGCCATCAGTGAGTTGCCCGGGACAGCTAGCACTGAAGCTTTCTTT. Translating it yields CAISELPGTASTEAFF.

The gene calls are TRBV6-5 and TRBJ2-3; D is tentatively TRBD1 or TRBD2 (5 bases each). In germline, CDR1 is MNHEY, CDR2 SVGAGI. The CDR3 spans 15 residues. V lost 5 bases and J 2 bases, leaving 14 bases between the germline ends. CDR3 sequence reads: CASSDRGGYTDTQYF. The CDR3 DNA reads TGTGCCAGCAGTGACCGGGGCGGTTACACAGATACGCAGTATTTT.

The rearrangement joins TRBV27 to TRBJ1-4; D may be TRBD1 (5 bases). CDR1 MNHEY and CDR2 SMNVEV come from the germline V gene (reference sequence). Trimming removed 5 bases at V and 16 bases at J, with 23 bases between. This CDR3 is built from 14 residues. The CDR3 sequence is CASSPLPRSGREFF. The DNA for the CDR3 is TGTGCCAGCAGTCCTCTTCCGAGAAGCGGCAGGGAGTTTTTT.